This T cell receptor beta chain was observed in a study of radiotherapy plus CTLA-4 blockade in lung cancer. Trimming cost V 5 bases and J 4 bases, with 18 bases left between them. This CDR3 is built from 16 residues. Germline values: CDR1 MNHNY, CDR2 SVGAGI (reference sequence). The data were produced by immunoSEQ multiplex PCR, yet TCRdb's version contains in-frame clones alone and is incomplete. The sample lists 70,000 to 95,000 clones; about 85% were seen once. Source: peripheral blood, taken from a patient treated with radiotherapy plus ipilimumab. The chain is built from TRBV6-6 and TRBJ1-5; possibly TRBD1 for D (6 bases). The TCR originated in a human donor with non-small cell lung cancer that progressed on radiotherapy plus ipilimumab. The CDR3: CASSPGGTTLNQPQHF. The CDR3 region has the DNA TGTGCCAGCAGTCCTGGCGGGACAACGCTTAATCAGCCCCAGCATTTT.